These 4 T cell receptor beta chains came from one sample sequenced in a study of blood T cell repertoires in COVID-19. Some clones are missing from TCRdb's copy, which holds only in-frame ones; the method was immunoSEQ multiplex PCR. Found here are about 160,000 clones, about 83% of them singletons; the top ten hold 10%. Sequencing was carried out using peripheral blood. These receptors all stem from a woman in her 70s with COVID-19, enrolled during active disease.

The chain carries TRBV11-2 and TRBJ2-1; D possibly corresponds to TRBD1 (5 bases). CDR1 SGHAT and CDR2 FQNNGV come from the germline V gene. V was shortened by 5 bases and J by 6 bases, with 17 bases between the two germline ends. The CDR3 is 15 residues long. The CDR3 DNA sequence: TGTGCCAGCAGCCCCCAGACAGTACCCACCAATGAGCAGTTCTTC. Its translation: CASSPQTVPTNEQFF. Full variable domain (outside the CDR3, taken from reference TRBV11-2 and TRBJ2-1): EAGVAQSPRYKIIEKRQSVAFWCNPISGHATLYWYQQILGQGPKLLIQFQNNGVVDDSQLPKDRFSAERLKGVDSTLKIQPAKLEDSAVYLCASSPQTVPTNEQFFGPGTRLTVL.

The J gene is TRBJ1-5, the V gene TRBV9; possible D gene TRBD1, 6 bases. The CDR3 consists of 17 residues. Germline CDR1 and CDR2: SGDLS and YYNGEE. V was shortened by 0 bases and J by 0 bases, with 13 bases between the two germline ends. In DNA, the CDR3 is TGTGCCAGCAGCGTAGGGGACAAGGAATATAGCAATCAGCCCCAGCATTTT. Its translation: CASSVGDKEYSNQPQHF.

The chain recombines TRBV29-1 with TRBJ1-3, with 7 positions matching TRBD1. The germline CDR1 and CDR2 sequences are SQVTM and ANQGSEA. V gave up 6 bases and J gave up 3 bases; unmatched junction bases: 5. The CDR3 has 13 amino acids. CDR3 nucleotides: TGCAGCGTACGACAGGGTCGTGGAAACACCATATATTTT. Its translation is CSVRQGRGNTIYF.

There are a few counts of this clone. CDR3 nucleotides: TGTGCCAGCAGCTTCGGGACTACACCGCAAGAGACCCAGTACTTC. This sequence encodes CASSFGTTPQETQYF. The V call is TRBV5-6, the J call TRBJ2-5; the match to TRBD2 covers 7 bases. V lost 2 bases to trimming and J lost 2 bases; unmatched junction nucleotides: 6. The CDR3 is 15 residues long. Looked up from germline, CDR1 is SGHDT and CDR2 is YYEEEE.